This TCR beta chain is from a study of blood T cell repertoires in COVID-19. Study in general: The cDNA or gDNA used as material had been derived from T cells, B-cell-depleted T cells, or PBMCs.

Participant age was about 18 to 89 years, and participants resided in fewer than 30 US areas. The CDR3 runs 15 residues. The germline V gene has CDR1 LNHDA and CDR2 SQIVND (reference sequence). With V trimmed by 6 bases and J by 7 bases, 11 bases remained unmatched. Under the authors' procedure: Reference gene primer amplification gave nucleated cell count estimates. Measured with immunoSEQ multiplex PCR; TCRdb has only the in-frame clones, and not every one. V and J calls and clone size are given by that table; D and trimming were obtained from the DNA. The repertoire has about 190,000 clones, roughly 83% of them found once; the top ten carry about 6%.

J is TRBJ2-1 and V is TRBV19; 8 bases fit TRBD1. The sample taken for sequencing was PBMCs or T cells enriched from blood (not recorded which). The source of this sequence is a man aged 35-49 years with acute COVID-19. CDR3 residues: CASRSSGTGSNEQFF. In DNA form, the CDR3 reads TGTGCCAGTAGATCGTCCGGGACAGGCTCGAATGAGCAGTTCTTC.